This section outlines one T cell receptor (beta chain) sequence together with its context. The sample belongs to a study of blood T cell repertoires in COVID-19. The wider study: Collection of acute and convalescent COVID-19 samples took place in the United States, Italy and Spain. PBMCs, B-cell-depleted T cells, or T cells were the source of the cDNA or gDNA that made up the material.

Original methodology: Estimation of nucleated cell counts relied on the amplification of reference gene primers. Clones were read by immunoSEQ multiplex PCR, and TCRdb kept only the in-frame ones, dropping some. V and J calls plus clone size are reproduced from that table; the DNA served to infer D and trimming. The data show 54,000 or so clones, approximately 80% seen once. The Seattle patients, enrolled during active infection, were followed longitudinally. The CDR3 spans 16 residues. The V gene end was trimmed by 1 base and the J gene end by 5 bases; junction bases not matched to a gene: 8. Germline-derived CDR1 and CDR2 are SGHRS and YFSETQ.

The clonotype was recovered from a man older than 75 with COVID-19, enrolled during active disease. The sample taken for sequencing was peripheral blood. The rearrangement joins TRBV5-1 to TRBJ2-3; TRBD2 agrees at 9 bases. CDR3 in DNA: TGCGCCAGCAGCTTGAGACTAGCGGACCAAGGAGATACGCAGTATTTT. It translates to CASSLRLADQGDTQYF.